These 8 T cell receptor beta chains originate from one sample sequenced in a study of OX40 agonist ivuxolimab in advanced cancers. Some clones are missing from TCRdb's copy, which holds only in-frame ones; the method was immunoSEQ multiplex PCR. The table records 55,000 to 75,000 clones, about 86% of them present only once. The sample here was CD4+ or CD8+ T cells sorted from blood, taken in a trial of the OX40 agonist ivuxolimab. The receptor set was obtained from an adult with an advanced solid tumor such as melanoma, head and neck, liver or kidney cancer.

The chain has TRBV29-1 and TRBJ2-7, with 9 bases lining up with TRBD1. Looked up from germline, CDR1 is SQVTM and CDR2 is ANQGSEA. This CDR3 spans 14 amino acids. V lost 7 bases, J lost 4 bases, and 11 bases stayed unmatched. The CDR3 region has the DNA TGCAGCGCCGGGGGAGGGACAGGGCCATACGAGCAGTACTTC. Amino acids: CSAGGGTGPYEQYF.

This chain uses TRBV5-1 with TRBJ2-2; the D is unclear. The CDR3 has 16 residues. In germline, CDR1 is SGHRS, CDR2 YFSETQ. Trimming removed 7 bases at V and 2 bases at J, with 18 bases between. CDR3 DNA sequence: TGCGCCAGCGGGTATCGTACGGGCCGAAACACCGGGGAGCTGTTTTTT. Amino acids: CASGYRTGRNTGELFF.

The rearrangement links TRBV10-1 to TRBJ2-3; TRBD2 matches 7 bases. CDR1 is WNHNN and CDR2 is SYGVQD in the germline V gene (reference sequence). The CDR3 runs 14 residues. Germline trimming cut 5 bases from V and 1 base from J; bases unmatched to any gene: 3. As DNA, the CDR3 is TGCGCCAGCAGTTCGGCGGGAGGCACAGATACGCAGTATTTT. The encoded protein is CASSSAGGTDTQYF.

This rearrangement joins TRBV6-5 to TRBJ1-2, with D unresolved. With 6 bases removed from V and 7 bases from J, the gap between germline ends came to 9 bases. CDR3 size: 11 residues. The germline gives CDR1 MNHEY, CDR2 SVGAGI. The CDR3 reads CASRWTGGYTF. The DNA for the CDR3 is TGTGCCAGCAGATGGACTGGTGGCTACACCTTC.

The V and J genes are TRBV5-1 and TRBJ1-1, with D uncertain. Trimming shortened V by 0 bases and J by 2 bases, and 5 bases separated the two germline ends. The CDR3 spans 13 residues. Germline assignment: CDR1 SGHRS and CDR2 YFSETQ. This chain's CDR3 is CASSLGVNTEAFF. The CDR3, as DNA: TGCGCCAGCAGCTTGGGAGTTAACACTGAAGCTTTCTTT.

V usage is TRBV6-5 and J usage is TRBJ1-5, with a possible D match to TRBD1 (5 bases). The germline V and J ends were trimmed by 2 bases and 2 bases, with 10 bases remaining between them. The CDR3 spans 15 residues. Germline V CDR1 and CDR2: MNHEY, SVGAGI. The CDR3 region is CASSYGAGRNQPQHF. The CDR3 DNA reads TGTGCCAGCAGTTACGGGGCAGGGCGCAATCAGCCCCAGCATTTT.

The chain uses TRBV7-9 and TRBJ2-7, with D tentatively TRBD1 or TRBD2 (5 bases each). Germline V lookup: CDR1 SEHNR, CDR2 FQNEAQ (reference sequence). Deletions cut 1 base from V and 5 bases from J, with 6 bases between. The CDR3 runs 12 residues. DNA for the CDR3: TGTGCCAGCAGCTTAGTGGGGGACGAGCAGTACTTC. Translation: CASSLVGDEQYF.

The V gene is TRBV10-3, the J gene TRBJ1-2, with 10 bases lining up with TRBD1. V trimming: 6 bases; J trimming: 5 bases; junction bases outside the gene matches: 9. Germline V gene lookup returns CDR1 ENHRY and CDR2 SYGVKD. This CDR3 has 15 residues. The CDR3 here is CAISATPGQGYGYTF. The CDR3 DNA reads TGTGCCATCAGCGCTACTCCGGGACAGGGGTATGGCTACACCTTC.